The 15 T cell receptor beta chains given below trace back to one sample, sequenced in a study of T-cell reconstitution after alpha-beta-depleted transplantation in children. Unique molecular identifiers were built into the TCRbeta library. From the PCR reads, TCRdb called clonotypes with MiXCR, one entry per CDR3 protein. The sample carries 200,000 to 250,000 distinct CDR3 sequences, 6.5% to 9% recorded once. This specimen was PBMCs, mostly from graft donor cells, taken 180 days after TCRalphabeta/CD19-depleted stem cell transplant. The receptors were gathered from a male patient between 5 and 17 years old who had a stem cell transplant for acute lymphoblastic leukemia, so the T cells may come from the graft donor.

There are many counts of this clonotype. The chain has TRBV27 and TRBJ2-6; possible D gene TRBD1, 5 bases. From germline, CDR1 is MNHEY and CDR2 SMNVEV (reference sequence). The CDR3 length is 15 residues. V was trimmed by 6 bases and J by 0 bases, leaving 9 bases between them. The CDR3 sequence is CASSLDSSGANVLTF. CDR3 DNA: TGTGCCAGCAGCTTAGACAGCTCTGGGGCCAACGTCCTGACTTTC.

This clonotype was observed many times. The chain joins TRBV5-1 to TRBJ1-5, with a tentative D call TRBD1 (5 bases). The length of the CDR3 is 14 residues. With 0 bases removed from V and 5 bases from J, the gap between germline ends came to 9 bases. Germline CDR1 is SGHRS and CDR2 is YFSETQ. In DNA, the CDR3 is TGCGCCAGCAGCTTGGGGGGGTATGATCAGCCCCAGCATTTT. Its protein product is CASSLGGYDQPQHF.

This clonotype was recorded at least ten times. The chain joins TRBV27 to TRBJ1-5; TRBD1 matches 8 bases. Looked up from germline, CDR1 is MNHEY and CDR2 is SMNVEV (reference sequence). Trimming at V came to 7 bases and at J to 7 bases, leaving 9 bases not matched to a gene. The CDR3 has 14 amino acids. CDR3 region: CASNPTGGVQPQHF. The CDR3 DNA reads TGTGCCAGCAACCCAACAGGGGGGGTCCAGCCCCAGCATTTT.

Many counts were recorded for this clonotype. The chain employs TRBV25-1 and TRBJ2-6; D not certain. This CDR3 is 13 amino acids long. Trimming removed 7 bases from V and 4 bases from J, with 8 bases in between. The germline CDR1 and CDR2 sequences are MGHDK and SYGVNS. The CDR3 nucleotides are TGTGCCAGCACGCAGGCGGGGGCCAACGTCCTGACTTTC. Its protein is CASTQAGANVLTF.

This clonotype was seen ten or more times. The J gene is TRBJ2-3, the V gene TRBV5-4; no reliable D call. Trimming took off 4 bases at V and 1 base at J, with 7 bases between the two ends. The germline V gene encodes CDR1 SGHNT and CDR2 YYREEE (reference sequence). The length of the CDR3 is 13 residues. This CDR3 reads CASSAAGTDTQYF. The CDR3 region has the DNA TGTGCCAGCAGCGCGGCCGGCACAGATACGCAGTATTTT. Complete variable domain (other parts from reference TRBV5-4 and TRBJ2-3): ETGVTQSPTHLIKTRGQQVTLRCSSQSGHNTVSWYQQALGQGPQFIFQYYREEENGRGNFPPRFSGLQFPNYSSELNVNALELDDSALYLCASSAAGTDTQYFGPGTRLTVL.

This clonotype was seen many times. The chain couples TRBV29-1 to TRBJ2-2; D may be TRBD1 or TRBD2 (5 bases each). The V gene lost 0 bases and the J gene lost 5 bases, with 19 bases spanning the gap. The length of the CDR3 is 17 residues. The germline gives CDR1 SQVTM, CDR2 ANQGSEA. The CDR3 nucleotides are TGCAGCGTTGAAGATCCGGACCCCCCGGGGCATACCGGGGAGCTGTTTTTT. Translated: CSVEDPDPPGHTGELFF.

In its sample, this clonotype was seen many times. The rearrangement uses TRBV10-2 and TRBJ2-3; D may be TRBD2 (6 bases). Trimming cost V 5 bases and J 3 bases, with 12 bases left between them. This CDR3 has 14 residues. The germline gives CDR1 WSHSY, CDR2 SAAADI. CDR3 residues: CASSPTTRTDTQYF. The CDR3 region has the DNA TGCGCCAGCAGTCCTACGACTAGGACAGATACGCAGTATTTT.

Many counts were recorded for this clonotype. CDR3 region: CASISAVGELFF. DNA of the CDR3: TGTGCCAGTATTTCGGCCGTAGGGGAGCTGTTTTTT. The chain has TRBV19 and TRBJ2-2; D ambiguous. Looked up from germline, CDR1 is LNHDA and CDR2 is SQIVND (reference sequence). The germline V and J ends were trimmed by 7 bases and 8 bases, with 11 bases remaining between them. This CDR3 spans 12 amino acids. The entire variable domain, with the rest obtained from reference TRBV19 and TRBJ2-2, is as follows: DGGITQSPKYLFRKEGQNVTLSCEQNLNHDAMYWYRQDPGQGLRLIYYSQIVNDFQKGDIAEGYSVSREKKESFPLTVTSAQKNPTAFYLCASISAVGELFFGEGSRLTVL.

In this sample, this clonotype turned up many times. As DNA, the CDR3 is TGTGCCAGCAGCTTACTGTCCAGCGCTGGCACAGATACGCAGTATTTT. This translates into CASSLLSSAGTDTQYF. The V call is TRBV7-9, the J call TRBJ2-3; no clear D gene. CDR1 is SEHNR, CDR2 FQNEAQ, per germline (reference sequence). The CDR3 length is 16 residues. Deletions cut 2 bases from V and 1 base from J, with 13 bases between. Supplemented by reference TRBV7-9 and TRBJ2-3, the full variable domain reads DTGVSQNPRHKITKRGQNVTFRCDPISEHNRLYWYRQTLGQGPEFLTYFQNEAQLEKSRLLSDRFSAERPKGSFSTLEIQRTEQGDSAMYLCASSLLSSAGTDTQYFGPGTRLTVL.

The chain has TRBV7-9 and TRBJ1-6; D perhaps matches TRBD1 (6 bases). The CDR3 is made up of 14 amino acids. V lost 2 bases and J 8 bases, leaving 10 bases between the germline ends. Looked up from germline, CDR1 is SEHNR and CDR2 is FQNEAQ (reference sequence). This CDR3 is CASSLHRADSPLHF. The CDR3, as DNA: TGTGCCAGCAGCTTACACAGGGCCGATTCACCCCTCCACTTT.

This clonotype was observed at least ten times. This chain links TRBV25-1 with TRBJ1-2, with 7 bases that match TRBD1. This CDR3 is 14 amino acids long. Germline loops: CDR1 MGHDK, CDR2 SYGVNS. With 3 bases clipped from V and 5 bases from J, the junction kept 6 bases outside the gene matches. The CDR3 is CASSDPGTAYGYTF. The CDR3 DNA reads as TGTGCCAGCAGTGACCCCGGGACAGCTTATGGCTACACCTTC.

This clonotype was found many times. V is TRBV28 and J is TRBJ1-4; a possible D gene is TRBD1 (6 bases). This CDR3 spans 12 amino acids. V was cut by 11 bases and J by 8 bases, with 15 bases left in between. Germline V gives CDR1 MDHEN, CDR2 SYDVKM. CDR3 protein: CASGGEGEKLFF. CDR3 sequence (DNA): TGTGCCTCCGGGGGCGAGGGGGAAAAACTGTTTTTT. Full variable domain (missing parts from reference TRBV28 and TRBJ1-4): DVKVTQSSRYLVKRTGEKVFLECVQDMDHENMFWYRQDPGLGLRLIYFSYDVKMKEKGDIPEGYSVSREKKERFSLILESASTNQTSMYLCASGGEGEKLFFGSGTQLSVL.

This clonotype came up many times. The rearrangement links TRBV5-1 to TRBJ2-7; 7 nucleotides align to TRBD1. The trim removed 3 bases at V and 0 bases at J, leaving 9 bases unmatched. CDR1 is SGHRS, CDR2 YFSETQ, per germline. CDR3 length equals 16 residues. CDR3 nucleotide sequence: TGCGCCAGCAGCTCCAACTCAGGGGGTCACTCCTACGAGCAGTACTTC. Translated, it gives CASSSNSGGHSYEQYF. The full variable domain, completed using reference TRBV5-1 and TRBJ2-7, is KAGVTQTPRYLIKTRGQQVTLSCSPISGHRSVSWYQQTPGQGLQFLFEYFSETQRNKGNFPGRFSGRQFSNSRSEMNVSTLELGDSALYLCASSSNSGGHSYEQYFGPGTRLTVT.

This clonotype was counted ten times or more. This sequence joins TRBV7-8 and TRBJ1-2, with D possibly matching TRBD1 (6 bases). Trimming removed 1 base at V and 4 bases at J, with 19 bases between. CDR1 is SGHVS, CDR2 FQNEAQ, per germline. The CDR3 runs 17 residues. In DNA, the CDR3 is TGTGCCAGCAGCTTAGAAGGACAGAGGGGAACGATCTATGGCTACACCTTC. It encodes CASSLEGQRGTIYGYTF.

The sample holds a few counts of this clonotype. The chain links TRBV5-1 to TRBJ2-2; TRBD1 matches at 7 bases. The CDR3 has 14 amino acids. With 2 bases clipped from V and 6 bases from J, the junction kept 4 bases outside the gene matches. In germline, CDR1 is SGHRS, CDR2 YFSETQ. The CDR3 nucleotides are TGCGCCAGCAGCTTCGCAGGGGGAGCCGGGGAGCTGTTTTTT. Amino acid sequence: CASSFAGGAGELFF.